The T cell receptor beta chain under discussion was sequenced for a study of blood T cell repertoires in COVID-19. The overall study: Whether acute or convalescent, the COVID-19 samples came from the United States, Italy and Spain. The cDNA or gDNA used as material had been derived from T cells, B-cell-depleted T cells, or PBMCs.

Original data processing: Estimation of nucleated cell counts relied on the amplification of reference gene primers. The data were produced by immunoSEQ multiplex PCR, yet TCRdb's version contains in-frame clones alone and is incomplete. V and J calls and clone size are as listed in that table; D and trimming were resolved from the DNA. The table records more than 90,000 clones, about 89% of them present only once. V lost 2 bases and J lost 2; bases outside the gene matches: 6. Germline CDR1 is LGHDT and CDR2 is YNNKEL (reference sequence). The CDR3 has 15 residues. Sequencing input: peripheral blood. The chain couples TRBV3-1 (or the pseudogene TRBV3-2) to TRBJ2-7; 7 nucleotides align to TRBD1. This TCR was sampled from a man in his forties or fifties with acute or convalescent COVID-19. CDR3 sequence (DNA): TGTGCCAGCAGCCAACCGGGACAGAGAGCCTACGAGCAGTACTTC. Translation gives CASSQPGQRAYEQYF.